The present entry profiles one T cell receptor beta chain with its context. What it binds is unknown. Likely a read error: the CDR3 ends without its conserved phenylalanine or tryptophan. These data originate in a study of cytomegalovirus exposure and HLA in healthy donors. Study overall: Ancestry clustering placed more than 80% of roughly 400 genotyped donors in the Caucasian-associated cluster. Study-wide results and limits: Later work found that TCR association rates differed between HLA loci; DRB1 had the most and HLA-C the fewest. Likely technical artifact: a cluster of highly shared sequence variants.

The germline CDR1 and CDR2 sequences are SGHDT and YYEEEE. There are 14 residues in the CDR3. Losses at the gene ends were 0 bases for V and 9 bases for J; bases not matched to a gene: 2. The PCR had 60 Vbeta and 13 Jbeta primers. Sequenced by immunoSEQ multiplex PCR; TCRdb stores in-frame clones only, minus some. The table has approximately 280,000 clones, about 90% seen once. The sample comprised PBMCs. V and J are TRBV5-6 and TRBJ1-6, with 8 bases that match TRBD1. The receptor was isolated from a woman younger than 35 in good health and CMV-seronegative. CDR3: CASSLVRGRSPLHL. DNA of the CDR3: TGTGCCAGCAGCTTGGTCAGGGGGCGTTCACCCCTCCACCTT.